These 4 T cell receptor beta chains were sequenced from one sample in a study. TCRdb re-called the reads with MiXCR, one entry per CDR3 protein. The sample carries 15,000 or so distinct CDR3 sequences, around 35% recorded once. Sequencing input: blood. Source of these receptors: a human donor.

Comment on this clonotype: Possible read error: a much larger clone is one base away. J is TRBJ2-1 and V is TRBV4-1, with a possible D match to TRBD2 (6 bases). Germline CDR1 is MGHRA and CDR2 is YSYEKL. The V gene lost 1 base and the J gene lost 7 bases, with 14 bases spanning the gap. This CDR3 has 15 amino acids. This chain's CDR3 is CASSQASVPWNEQFF. As DNA, the CDR3 is TGCGCCAGCAGCCAAGCTAGCGTCCCGTGGAATGAGCAGTTCTTC.

The chain links TRBV30 to TRBJ1-5; 9 bases are a match to TRBD1. V trimming: 5 bases; J trimming: 4 bases; junction bases outside the gene matches: 6. CDR1 and CDR2 (germline): GTSNPN, SVGIG (reference sequence). This CDR3 has 14 amino acids. The CDR3 loop is CAWVGTGMNQPQHF. CDR3 DNA: TGTGCCTGGGTGGGGACAGGGATGAATCAGCCCCAGCATTTT. Together with reference TRBV30 and TRBJ1-5, the CDR3 gives the full variable domain: SQTIHQWPATLVQPVGSPLSLECTVEGTSNPNLYWYRQAAGRGLQLLFYSVGIGQISSEVPQNLSASRPQDRQFILSSKKLLLSDSGFYLCAWVGTGMNQPQHFGDGTRLSIL.

A word on this clonotype: The junction and the germline gene differ at one end; a read error may be behind it. This chain connects TRBV4-3 to TRBJ2-2, with D tentatively TRBD2 (5 bases). Germline V gene sequence: CDR1 LGHNA, CDR2 YSLEER. CDR3 length equals 15 residues. CDR3: CASGQDAPNTGEQFF. The CDR3 DNA reads TGCGCCAGCGGCCAAGATGCGCCTAACACCGGGGAGCAGTTTTTT.

As to this clonotype: The final CDR3 position lacks the conserved phenylalanine or tryptophan, pointing to a likely read error. The chain carries TRBV20-1 and TRBJ2-5, with D possibly TRBD2 on 5 matching bases. This CDR3 contains 15 residues. Trimming pared 8 bases from V and 0 bases from J, leaving 19 bases between. Germline V gene lookup returns CDR1 DFQATT and CDR2 SNEGSKA (reference sequence). The DNA for the CDR3 is TGCAGTTCGATAAGCGGCCGCCGTGACCAAGAGACCCAGTACAAA. Encoded protein: CSSISGRRDQETQYK.